This is a list of T cell receptor beta chains from one sample in a study of human T cells and chemical hapten exposure. Via MiXCR, TCRdb re-called the 5' RACE reads, giving one row per CDR3 protein. The sample shows approximately 81,000 distinct CDR3 sequences, roughly 8.4% of them seen only once. The receptors were gathered from a male donor in good health. Each CDR3 is given with its conserved first and last residue. D genes are given only for firm matches. Rows may omit the clone size; those that give it use once, few, many or a size class.

TGTGCCAGCAGCCAAGACAGGGGAACTGAAGCTTTCTTT,CASSQDRGTEAFF,.,TRBJ1-1,TRBV3-1,.
TGCGCCAGCAGCCAAGAGGCTAGCGGGATCCCCTACAATGAGCAGTTCTTC,CASSQEASGIPYNEQFF,TRBD2,TRBJ2-1,TRBV4-1,.
TGTGCCAGCAGCCAGGGGACAGAGCGTTATAATTCACCCCTCCACTTT,CASSQGTERYNSPLHF,TRBD1,TRBJ1-6,TRBV13,many
TGTGCCAGAAGTGAAGATGGCAGTCACTATGGCTACACCTTC,CARSEDGSHYGYTF,.,TRBJ1-2,TRBV25-1,.
TGCGCCAGCAGCTTGGCATCCCGGGAAAAGGAGCAGTTCTTC,CASSLASREKEQFF,.,TRBJ2-1,TRBV5-1,.
TGTGCCAGCAGTTACACAGGTTTCACTGAAGCTTTCTTT,CASSYTGFTEAFF,.,TRBJ1-1,TRBV6-2/TRBV6-3,.
TGTGCCAGCAGTTACCACTCGGTCGGCAACAGGGATAGCAATCAGCCCCAGCATTTT,CASSYHSVGNRDSNQPQHF,.,TRBJ1-5,TRBV6-2/TRBV6-3,many
TGTGCCAGCAGCCAAAAAAGAGGTGGAATGTCTGGAAACACCATATATTTT,CASSQKRGGMSGNTIYF,.,TRBJ1-3,TRBV14,.
TGTGCCAGCAGTAGACTAGCGGGACAAGAGACCCAGTACTTC,CASSRLAGQETQYF,TRBD2,TRBJ2-5,TRBV12-3/TRBV12-4,.
TGTGCCAGCAGTGCAGGGGCCGCATCCTACGAGCAGTACTTC,CASSAGAASYEQYF,.,TRBJ2-7,TRBV12-3/TRBV12-4,many
TGTGCCAGCAGCTTGGTAGACTTCTCCTACGAGCAGTACTTC,CASSLVDFSYEQYF,.,TRBJ2-7,TRBV5-6,few
TGTGCCAGCAGTCCGCGGACTAGCGGGAGGGCCTACGAGCAGTACTTC,CASSPRTSGRAYEQYF,TRBD2,TRBJ2-7,TRBV27,few
TGTGCCAGCAGCCCTAGGGGGGCGCCCGTATTCCCAGATACGCAGTATTTT,CASSPRGAPVFPDTQYF,.,TRBJ2-3,TRBV7-2,few
TGTGCCAGCAGTCGGGGTGGGGGTGAGACCCAGTACTTC,CASSRGGGETQYF,.,TRBJ2-5,TRBV12-3/TRBV12-4,many
TGTGCCAGCAGCAGGTCCCGCGGGAGGAATTCACCCCTCCACTTT,CASSRSRGRNSPLHF,.,TRBJ1-6,TRBV5-4,.
TGTGCCATCAGTGAAATGGGGGCCGGAGGACAGCCCCAGCATTTT,CAISEMGAGGQPQHF,.,TRBJ1-5,TRBV10-3,.
TGTGCCAGCAGTTACCTCCAGGACAGGGGACGGGATCAGCCCCAGCATTTT,CASSYLQDRGRDQPQHF,TRBD1,TRBJ1-5,TRBV6-2/TRBV6-3,.
TGCAGTGCTCGGGACCCCTCTCGGGACAATGAGCAGTTCTTC,CSARDPSRDNEQFF,.,TRBJ2-1,TRBV20-1,few
TGCGCCAGCAGCTTGGCGGCGGGGGGCCAGGGAGATACGCAGTATTTT,CASSLAAGGQGDTQYF,TRBD2,TRBJ2-3,TRBV5-1,many
TGTGCCAGCAGCCAAGATCGGCGGCAGGGGGTTAACACTGAAGCTTTCTTT,CASSQDRRQGVNTEAFF,TRBD1,TRBJ1-1,TRBV14,.
TGTGCCAGCAGTTTATCCGCTGGGACCGCTCTCCAAGAGACCCAGTACTTC,CASSLSAGTALQETQYF,.,TRBJ2-5,TRBV27,.
TGTGCCAGCAGCCAGGGAGCTGGGGCCAACGTCCTGACTTTC,CASSQGAGANVLTF,.,TRBJ2-6,TRBV3-1,many
TGCGCCAGCAGCTTCCCTGTCGGGAGCTACGATGAGCAGTTCTTC,CASSFPVGSYDEQFF,.,TRBJ2-1,TRBV5-1,few
TGTGCCAGCAGTGACTCGACTAGCGGGGGGGCAGAGACCCAGTACTTC,CASSDSTSGGAETQYF,TRBD2,TRBJ2-5,TRBV6-4,.
TGCAGTGCTAGAGGTGAAGAGACCCAGTACTTC,CSARGEETQYF,.,TRBJ2-5,TRBV20-1,many
TGCAGTGCTAGAGATGAGAGATCCGAGCAGTACTTC,CSARDERSEQYF,.,TRBJ2-7,TRBV20-1,many
TGTGCCAGCAGTTTTCTCCAGGGGAGTCCCCTCCACTTT,CASSFLQGSPLHF,.,TRBJ1-6,TRBV27,many
TGCAGTGCTAGAGATGCGAGCGGGAGACTTTATGGGCACTACGAGCAGTACTTC,CSARDASGRLYGHYEQYF,TRBD2,TRBJ2-7,TRBV20-1,many
TGTGCCACCAGGGACGGGGACATATCCTACGAGCAGTACTTC,CATRDGDISYEQYF,.,TRBJ2-7,TRBV10-3,.
TGCAGTGCTACCGACAGGGATACCGGGGAGCTGTTTTTT,CSATDRDTGELFF,TRBD1,TRBJ2-2,TRBV20-1,.
TGTGCCAGCCAAAGGAGGCAGGGTGACTCGCGGGGTAGCACAGATACGCAGTATTTT,CASQRRQGDSRGSTDTQYF,.,TRBJ2-3,TRBV28,many
TGTGCTAGTGGGCCAGGGGGCCCTGGAAACACCATATATTTT,CASGPGGPGNTIYF,TRBD1,TRBJ1-3,TRBV12-5,.
TGCAGTGCTAGACCACTCGGACAGGAAAACTATGGCTACACCTTC,CSARPLGQENYGYTF,TRBD1,TRBJ1-2,TRBV20-1,many
TGTGCCAGCAGCTTATCATCTGGACCCAGTAGAAACATTCAGTACTTC,CASSLSSGPSRNIQYF,.,TRBJ2-4,TRBV5-6,many
TGTGCCAGCACCCCGCCGTCGGGGTCGTACACTGAAGCTTTCTTT,CASTPPSGSYTEAFF,.,TRBJ1-1,TRBV12-3/TRBV12-4,many
TGCGCCAGCAGCCAAGAGTCGTCAGGGGAGGCGGCCCTCCACTTT,CASSQESSGEAALHF,.,TRBJ1-6,TRBV4-3,few
TGCAGCGGGGGTAGAAAGATCTCCTACAATGAGCAGTTCTTC,CSGGRKISYNEQFF,.,TRBJ2-1,TRBV29-1,few
TGTGCCAGCAGGTCTACTAGCGGGGCCTACAATGAGCAGTTCTTC,CASRSTSGAYNEQFF,TRBD2,TRBJ2-1,TRBV11-2,.
TGTGCCAGTCGCAACAGGAGGGGGTTTGATTCACCCCTCCACTTT,CASRNRRGFDSPLHF,.,TRBJ1-6,TRBV27,few
TGTGCCAGCAGCTCCGGACAGAGCACAGATACGCAGTATTTT,CASSSGQSTDTQYF,.,TRBJ2-3,TRBV7-2,many
TGTGCCAGCAGCCAACTTACAGTCCCCGAGCAGTACTTC,CASSQLTVPEQYF,.,TRBJ2-7,TRBV3-1,many
TGTGCCAGCAGCGCTTTACTAAAGGGACTAGCGGGGGCCCACGAGCAGTACTTC,CASSALLKGLAGAHEQYF,TRBD2,TRBJ2-7,TRBV5-6,.
TGTGCCAGCAACCGGCCCTTTTCGACAGATACGCAGTATTTT,CASNRPFSTDTQYF,.,TRBJ2-3,TRBV7-9,many
TGTGCCATCAGGCTCGAGAGCTCTGGGGCCAACGTCCTGACTTTC,CAIRLESSGANVLTF,.,TRBJ2-6,TRBV10-3,.
TGCGCCAGCAGCCCAGGACTAGTGACAGATACGCAGTATTTT,CASSPGLVTDTQYF,TRBD2,TRBJ2-3,TRBV5-1,many
TGCAGCGTTGGGCGGACTGGGACAGATACGCAGTATTTT,CSVGRTGTDTQYF,.,TRBJ2-3,TRBV29-1,.
TGTGCCAGTAGTAAAAGTCCTGAAGGGGAAAAACTGTTTTTT,CASSKSPEGEKLFF,.,TRBJ1-4,TRBV19,.
TGTGCCAGCACCGGGACAGGGGCACGGGATACGCAGTATTTT,CASTGTGARDTQYF,TRBD1,TRBJ2-3,TRBV2,many
TGTGCCAGCAGTGCCGGGACAGGCCCCTACGAGCAGTACTTC,CASSAGTGPYEQYF,TRBD1,TRBJ2-7,TRBV12-3/TRBV12-4,many
TGTGCCATCAGTGAAAACCGGGACACCCCCTACGAGCAGTACTTC,CAISENRDTPYEQYF,.,TRBJ2-7,TRBV10-3,many
TGTGCCAGCAAGGAAGGCTCCTACAATGAGCAGTTCTTC,CASKEGSYNEQFF,.,TRBJ2-1,TRBV7-6,many
TGCAGCGTTGGCAGGACGGATGGCTACACCTTC,CSVGRTDGYTF,.,TRBJ1-2,TRBV29-1,many
TGTGCCATCAGATACACCGGGGAGCTGTTTTTT,CAIRYTGELFF,.,TRBJ2-2,TRBV10-3,.
TGTGCCAGCAGTATCGGACAGGGAGGCCAGCCCCAGCATTTT,CASSIGQGGQPQHF,TRBD1,TRBJ1-5,TRBV12-3/TRBV12-4,few
TGTGCCAGCAGCCGTTCGGAGGGAGGAAACGAGCAGTACTTC,CASSRSEGGNEQYF,.,TRBJ2-7,TRBV7-9,many
TGTGCCAGCAGTTACCGGCGGACTAGCGAGAAGGGGGAGACCCAGTACTTC,CASSYRRTSEKGETQYF,TRBD2,TRBJ2-5,TRBV6-6,many
TGTGCCAGCAGTGAACTAGCGGGGGCGGGATACGAGCAGTACTTC,CASSELAGAGYEQYF,TRBD2,TRBJ2-7,TRBV6-4,few
TGTGCCAGCAGTTACGGGGCCGGGGAGCTGTTTTTT,CASSYGAGELFF,.,TRBJ2-2,TRBV6-2/TRBV6-3,.
TGTGCCAGCAGCTTGGGCATAGGGGCGACTCTCCCGAACACTGAAGCTTTCTTT,CASSLGIGATLPNTEAFF,.,TRBJ1-1,TRBV5-5,.
TGTGCCAGCAGCACTCAGGAATTCTCCTACGAGCAGTACTTC,CASSTQEFSYEQYF,.,TRBJ2-7,TRBV12-3/TRBV12-4,.